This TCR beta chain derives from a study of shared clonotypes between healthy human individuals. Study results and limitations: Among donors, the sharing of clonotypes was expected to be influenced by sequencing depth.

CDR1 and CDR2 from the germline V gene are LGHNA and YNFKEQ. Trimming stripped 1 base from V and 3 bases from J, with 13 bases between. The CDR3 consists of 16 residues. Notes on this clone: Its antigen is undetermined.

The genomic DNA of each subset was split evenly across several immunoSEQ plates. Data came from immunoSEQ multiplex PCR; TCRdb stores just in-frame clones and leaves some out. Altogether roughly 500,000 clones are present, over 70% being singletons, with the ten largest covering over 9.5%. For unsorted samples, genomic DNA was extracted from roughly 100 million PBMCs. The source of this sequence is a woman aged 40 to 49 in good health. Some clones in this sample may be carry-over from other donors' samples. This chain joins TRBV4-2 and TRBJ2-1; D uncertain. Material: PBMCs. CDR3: CASSQVVQSVYNEQFF. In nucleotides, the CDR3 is TGTGCCAGCAGCCAAGTTGTACAGTCCGTCTACAATGAGCAGTTCTTC.